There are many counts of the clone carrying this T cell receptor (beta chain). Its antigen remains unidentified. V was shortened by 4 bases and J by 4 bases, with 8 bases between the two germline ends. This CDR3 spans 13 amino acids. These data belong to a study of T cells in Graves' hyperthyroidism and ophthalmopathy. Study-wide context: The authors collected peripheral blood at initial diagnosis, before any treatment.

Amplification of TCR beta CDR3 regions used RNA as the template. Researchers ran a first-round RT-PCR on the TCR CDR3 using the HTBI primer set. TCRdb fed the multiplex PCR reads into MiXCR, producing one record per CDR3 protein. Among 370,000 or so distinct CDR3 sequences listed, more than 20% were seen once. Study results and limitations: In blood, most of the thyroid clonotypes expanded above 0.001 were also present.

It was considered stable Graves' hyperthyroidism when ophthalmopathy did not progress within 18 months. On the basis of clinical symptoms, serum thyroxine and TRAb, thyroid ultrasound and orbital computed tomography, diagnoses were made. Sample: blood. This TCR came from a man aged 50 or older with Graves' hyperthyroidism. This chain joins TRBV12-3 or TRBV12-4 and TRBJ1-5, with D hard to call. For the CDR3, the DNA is TGTGCCAGCAGTTCAGACGGGAATCAGCCCCAGCATTTT. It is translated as CASSSDGNQPQHF.